This TCR beta chain was identified during a study of T-cell memory formation after mild COVID-19. Study at large: For the most part, TCR clusters were specific to one donor.

TCRdb re-analysed the 5' RACE reads in MiXCR, keeping a single row per CDR3 protein. This sample has tens of thousands of distinct CDR3 sequences, with approximately 13% found just once. This clonotype has a count of ten or more. Its cognate antigen is unknown. The study's findings and limits: CD4+ contracting clones lay mainly in CM and EM, CD8+ ones in EMRA. Clones contracting over day 15 to 85 were CD4/CD8 balanced, with later expanders leaning CD4+.

The sequencing input was PBMCs or a T cell subset sorted from them (not recorded which). This clonotype was sampled from an adult woman who had mild COVID-19 (a few samples of this study predate the infection). Cell type and time point are not known.

CDR3 DNA: TGCAGTGCTAGAGGATGGTTAGAGGGTGCCTCCTCCATCTCTGGGGCCAACGTCCTGACTTTC. Protein product: CSARGWLEGASSISGANVLTF. The rearrangement links TRBV20-1 to TRBJ2-6; possibly TRBD2 for D (5 bases). This CDR3 spans 21 amino acids. Germline CDR1 is DFQATT and CDR2 is SNEGSKA (reference sequence). V gave up 1 base and J gave up 0 bases, with 25 bases separating them.